These 22 T cell receptor beta chains share one sample of origin, sequenced in a study of T cell responses to AZD1222 COVID-19 vaccine. Profiling relied on immunoSEQ multiplex PCR, and the TCRdb table lists in-frame clones only, not all of them. This sample has about 180,000 clones, with 85% to 90% found just once. This material consisted of peripheral blood, taken on day 0 of AZD1222 vaccination. The receptors derive from an adult in good health.

The V call is TRBV28, the J call TRBJ2-5, with D tentatively TRBD1 (5 bases). Germline V lookup: CDR1 MDHEN, CDR2 SYDVKM. The CDR3 runs 16 residues. V lost 1 base, J lost 4 bases, and 16 bases lay in between. CDR3 nucleotide sequence: TGTGCCAGCAGTTTATATTCAGGGAACGCGCGAGAGACCCAGTACTTC. Protein product: CASSLYSGNARETQYF.

The gene calls are TRBV20-1 and TRBJ1-5, with D unclear. The CDR3 runs 12 residues. The germline V gene encodes CDR1 DFQATT and CDR2 SNEGSKA (reference sequence). V lost 3 bases and J lost 8, with 11 bases in between. Here the CDR3 DNA reads TGCAGTGCTAGTCGAAGTCTTGAGCCCCAGCATTTT. It specifies CSASRSLEPQHF.

The chain combines TRBV30 with TRBJ2-3; 9 bases are a match to TRBD1. CDR3 length equals 13 residues. V dropped 2 bases and J dropped 6; count of bases not matched to a gene: 3. Germline CDR1 and CDR2: GTSNPN and SVGIG (reference sequence). The CDR3: CAWSWDRADTQYF. For the CDR3, the DNA is TGTGCCTGGAGTTGGGACAGGGCGGATACGCAGTATTTT.

In this sample, this clone turned up a few times. The V gene is TRBV30, the J gene TRBJ2-5; 9 bases fit TRBD1. The CDR3 covers 17 residues. CDR1 is GTSNPN, CDR2 SVGIG, per germline (reference sequence). V lost 2 bases to trimming and J lost 5 bases; unmatched junction nucleotides: 15. The CDR3 is CAWSPPTRDRVRETQYF. The CDR3 DNA follows: TGTGCCTGGAGTCCCCCGACCCGGGACAGGGTACGTGAGACCCAGTACTTC.

This chain joins TRBV9 and TRBJ2-6; 9 bases fit TRBD1. The V gene's germline CDR1 is SGDLS and CDR2 YYNGEE. Trimming at V came to 3 bases and at J to 0 bases, leaving 4 bases not matched to a gene. The CDR3 has 17 residues. CDR3 loop: CASSGDRAYSGANVLTF. The CDR3 DNA follows: TGTGCCAGCAGCGGGGACAGGGCCTACTCTGGGGCCAACGTCCTGACTTTC.

The V call is TRBV3-1 (or the pseudogene TRBV3-2), the J call TRBJ1-2, with D unclear. This CDR3 region has 13 residues. Germline CDR1 LGHDT, CDR2 YNNKEL (reference sequence). The ends were cut back, 0 bases at V and 1 base at J, with 3 bases in the middle. This CDR3 is CASSQDSNYGYTF. The CDR3 DNA reads as TGTGCCAGCAGCCAAGACAGTAACTATGGCTACACCTTC.

V gene TRBV7-9 combines with J gene TRBJ1-2, with TRBD1 identical over 10 bases. V dropped 5 bases and J dropped 6; count of bases not matched to a gene: 3. Germline CDR1 SEHNR, CDR2 FQNEAQ (reference sequence). This CDR3 has 13 residues. The CDR3 region has the DNA TGTGCCAGCAGCATGGGACAGGGGAATGGCTACACCTTC. Protein sequence: CASSMGQGNGYTF.

The chain carries TRBV10-2 and TRBJ1-2; TRBD1 matches 7 bases. The CDR3 is made up of 16 amino acids. Germline trimming cut 2 bases from V and 0 bases from J; bases unmatched to any gene: 6. Germline CDR1 reads WSHSY; CDR2 reads SAAADI. In nucleotides, the CDR3 is TGCGCCAGCAGTGAGAAACAGGGGCCCACTAACTATGGCTACACCTTC. Protein product: CASSEKQGPTNYGYTF.

The chain uses TRBV5-1 and TRBJ1-1, with D hard to call. The CDR3 is made up of 13 amino acids. CDR1 is SGHRS, CDR2 YFSETQ, per germline. The V end was cut by 7 bases, the J end by 7 bases, with 17 bases between. CDR3 loop: CASRDLHIGEAFF. The CDR3 bases are TGCGCCAGCCGGGATCTACACATTGGTGAAGCTTTCTTT.

V is TRBV7-3 and J is TRBJ1-2, with 10 bases matching TRBD1. J was trimmed by 6 bases and V by 5 bases; bases with no gene match: 3. Germline V gene sequence: CDR1 SGHTA, CDR2 FQGTGA. This CDR3 comprises 13 residues. The CDR3 protein is CASSGTGVDGYTF. As DNA, the CDR3 is TGTGCCAGCAGCGGGACAGGGGTTGATGGCTACACCTTC.

This clone came up a few times. In DNA form, the CDR3 reads TGTGCCAGCAGAGGACAGGGAAGGCATTCACCCCTCCACTTT. Residues: CASRGQGRHSPLHF. V usage is TRBV6-5 and J usage is TRBJ1-6; 8 bases match TRBD1. V was clipped by 6 bases and J by 8 bases; unmatched bases: 6. Germline V gene lookup returns CDR1 MNHEY and CDR2 SVGAGI. The CDR3 extends over 14 amino acids.

V and J are TRBV6-6 and TRBJ2-1; TRBD1 matches 8 bases. The V and J ends lost 7 bases and 9 bases, in that order; junction bases with no gene match: 14. CDR1 and CDR2 (germline): MNHNY, SVGAGI (reference sequence). The CDR3 extends over 15 amino acids. The CDR3 is CASTLGQGFIREQFF. CDR3 coding DNA: TGTGCCAGCACGCTTGGACAGGGCTTCATCCGTGAGCAGTTCTTC.

V gene TRBV29-1 combines with J gene TRBJ2-7, with D unresolved. The CDR3 consists of 13 residues. V was trimmed by 3 bases and J by 1 base, leaving 10 bases between them. Germline V lookup: CDR1 SQVTM, CDR2 ANQGSEA. The CDR3 here is CSVEGRGSYEQYF. The CDR3 DNA is TGCAGCGTTGAGGGTCGCGGATCCTACGAGCAGTACTTC.

The CDR3 DNA reads as TGCGCCAGCAGCGAGGAAGGAAACACCATATATTTT. Its protein product is CASSEEGNTIYF. J is TRBJ1-3 and V is TRBV5-1; the D is unclear. Germline assignment: CDR1 SGHRS and CDR2 YFSETQ. V lost 4 bases and J lost 4, with 6 bases in between. The CDR3 is 12 amino acids.

The chain carries TRBV12-3 or TRBV12-4 and TRBJ1-1; D not certain. CDR3 size: 13 residues. V gave up 3 bases and J gave up 1 base, with 6 bases separating them. The CDR3 DNA is TGTGCCAGCAGTTTTTTCGAGAACACTGAAGCTTTCTTT. This codes for CASSFFENTEAFF.

The chain combines TRBV7-3 with TRBJ2-1; 9 bases map to TRBD1. Trimming cost V 4 bases and J 6 bases; bases outside gene matches: 10. In germline, CDR1 is SGHTA, CDR2 FQGTGA. The CDR3 is 16 amino acids. The CDR3 region is CASSSRPGTGSNEQFF. For the CDR3, the DNA is TGTGCCAGCAGCTCACGCCCCGGGACAGGGTCCAATGAGCAGTTCTTC.

This chain uses TRBV14 with TRBJ2-7; tentatively, D is TRBD2 (6 bases). Germline lookup yields CDR1 SGHDN and CDR2 FVKESK. The V end was cut by 4 bases, the J end by 2 bases, with 12 bases between. The CDR3 spans 14 residues. The CDR3 reads CASSLGGVPYEQYF. The CDR3 DNA reads TGTGCCAGCAGCCTCGGAGGGGTCCCCTACGAGCAGTACTTC.

The chain combines TRBV6-5 with TRBJ1-2; 9 positions agree with TRBD1. The CDR3 is 13 residues long. The germline V gene encodes CDR1 MNHEY and CDR2 SVGAGI. V shed 2 bases, J shed 6 bases, and the junction held 1 base outside the gene matches. CDR3 protein: CASSYGTGNGYTF. DNA for the CDR3: TGTGCCAGCAGTTACGGGACAGGGAATGGCTACACCTTC.

V usage is TRBV11-2 and J usage is TRBJ1-4; D is possibly TRBD1 (5 bases). Per germline, CDR1 SGHAT and CDR2 FQNNGV. This CDR3 has 17 residues. V gave up 5 bases and J gave up 4 bases, with 20 bases separating them. The CDR3: CASSPSAGTPHNEKLFF. The CDR3, as DNA: TGTGCCAGCAGCCCCTCGGCGGGGACTCCACATAATGAAAAACTGTTTTTT.

J is TRBJ1-2 and V is TRBV29-1; D uncertain. This CDR3 spans 13 amino acids. V lost 4 bases, J lost 0 bases, and 9 bases lay in between. CDR1 is SQVTM and CDR2 is ANQGSEA in the germline V gene. CDR3 coding DNA: TGCAGCGTTGTAGAAGGGACTAACTATGGCTACACCTTC. Translating gives CSVVEGTNYGYTF.

The V and J genes are TRBV9 and TRBJ2-3; the match to TRBD1 covers 10 bases. The CDR3 has 19 residues. The J segment lost 3 bases and the V segment lost 4 bases, leaving 17 bases of the junction unmatched. Looked up from germline, CDR1 is SGDLS and CDR2 is YYNGEE. The CDR3 loop reads CASSSQGGTGEVRTDTQYF. The CDR3 bases are TGTGCCAGCAGCTCACAAGGAGGGACAGGGGAAGTAAGGACAGATACGCAGTATTTT. Complete variable domain (other parts from reference TRBV9 and TRBJ2-3): DSGVTQTPKHLITATGQRVTLRCSPRSGDLSVYWYQQSLDQGLQFLIQYYNGEERAKGNILERFSAQQFPDLHSELNLSSLELGDSALYFCASSSQGGTGEVRTDTQYFGPGTRLTVL.

J is TRBJ2-1 and V is TRBV6-2 or TRBV6-3; D may be TRBD2 (5 bases). V was cut by 6 bases and J by 7 bases, with 19 bases left in between. In germline, CDR1 is MNHEY, CDR2 SVGEGT. CDR3 length: 15 residues. CDR3 residues: CASSGAAQIGNEQFF. In DNA form, the CDR3 reads TGTGCCAGCAGCGGAGCGGCCCAGATAGGTAATGAGCAGTTCTTC.